This is a list of T cell receptor beta chains from one sample in a study of early T cells in non-severe SARS-CoV-2 infection. Via MiXCR, TCRdb re-called the 5' RACE reads, giving one row per CDR3 protein. Here the sample spans around 99,000 distinct CDR3 sequences, roughly 10% being singletons. Sequencing used whole blood. The receptors shown here come from an adult who was a healthcare worker with PCR-confirmed SARS-CoV-2 infection or an uninfected control (not recorded which). Both conserved end residues are part of each CDR3. D genes are given only for firm matches. The listing skips clone size in some rows; elsewhere it reads once, few, many or a size class.

abundance	v_gene	d_gene	j_gene	CDR3aa	CDR3nt
.	TRBV20-1	TRBD1	TRBJ2-1	CSANRDRATDEQFF	TGCAGTGCAAACCGGGACAGGGCGACGGATGAGCAGTTCTTC
.	TRBV12-3/TRBV12-4	TRBD1	TRBJ1-1	CASSKTQGRTEAFF	TGTGCCAGCAGTAAGACACAGGGGAGGACTGAAGCTTTCTTT
many	TRBV10-3	.	TRBJ2-5	CAISEPNLQETQYF	TGTGCCATCAGTGAGCCCAACCTACAAGAGACCCAGTACTTC
many	TRBV10-3	.	TRBJ2-1	CAIRNSGPTYNEQFF	TGTGCCATCAGGAATAGCGGACCGACCTACAATGAGCAGTTCTTC
many	TRBV20-1	.	TRBJ2-3	CSARGLAASTDTQYF	TGCAGTGCTAGAGGTCTAGCTGCTAGCACAGATACGCAGTATTTT
.	TRBV7-9	TRBD2	TRBJ2-1	CASSMTSGSIASYNEQFF	TGTGCCAGCAGCATGACTAGCGGGAGCATCGCATCCTACAATGAGCAGTTCTTC
few	TRBV5-6	.	TRBJ2-7	CASSLIRTPYEQYF	TGTGCCAGCAGCTTGATCAGGACGCCCTACGAGCAGTACTTC
many	TRBV20-1	.	TRBJ1-1	CSARTWLATEAFF	TGCAGTGCTAGAACGTGGTTGGCCACTGAAGCTTTCTTT
many	TRBV20-1	.	TRBJ2-1	CSARDLSGANGPYNEQFF	TGCAGTGCTAGAGATCTATCGGGAGCTAACGGGCCCTACAATGAGCAGTTCTTC
many	TRBV7-2	.	TRBJ2-2	CASNDPPGELFF	TGTGCCAGCAACGACCCCCCCGGGGAGCTGTTTTTT
few	TRBV2	.	TRBJ1-6	CASTFAGMDSPLHF	TGTGCCAGCACATTCGCAGGGATGGACTCACCCCTCCACTTT
few	TRBV7-9	TRBD2	TRBJ2-1	CASSRQTQIAGSYNEQFF	TGTGCCAGCAGCCGACAAACCCAGATAGCGGGAAGTTACAATGAGCAGTTCTTC
.	TRBV10-3	TRBD1	TRBJ2-7	CAISLDRGPSEQYF	TGTGCCATCAGCCTCGACAGGGGGCCATCCGAGCAGTACTTC
.	TRBV12-3/TRBV12-4	.	TRBJ2-3	CASSIGRTNAQYF	TGTGCCAGCAGTATAGGACGGACGAACGCGCAGTATTTT
many	TRBV5-4	.	TRBJ2-3	CASSPSQPTDTQYF	TGTGCCAGCAGTCCATCACAACCCACAGATACGCAGTATTTT
.	TRBV28	.	TRBJ2-6	CASSSGAGANVLTF	TGTGCCAGCAGTTCAGGGGCTGGGGCCAACGTCCTGACTTTC
.	TRBV7-8	TRBD1	TRBJ2-5	CASRFRQGETQYF	TGTGCCAGCAGATTTCGACAGGGGGAGACCCAGTACTTC
few	TRBV7-2	TRBD2	TRBJ2-7	CASSPSGSVYERYF	TGTGCCAGCAGCCCCAGCGGGAGCGTCTACGAGCGGTACTTC
.	TRBV20-1	TRBD2	TRBJ2-3	CSAPRGLGLAGFTDTQYF	TGCAGTGCTCCGAGGGGGCTCGGACTAGCGGGATTCACAGATACGCAGTATTTT
few	TRBV12-3/TRBV12-4	TRBD2	TRBJ2-3	CASRGLAGDRTQYF	TGTGCCAGCAGAGGTCTAGCGGGAGATCGTACGCAGTATTTT
many	TRBV12-3/TRBV12-4	.	TRBJ2-7	CASIQSHEQYF	TGTGCCAGCATCCAAAGCCACGAGCAGTACTTC
.	TRBV7-2	TRBD1	TRBJ1-6	CASRSRGSYNSPLHF	TGTGCCAGCAGATCCAGGGGGTCGTATAATTCACCCCTCCACTTT
few	TRBV20-1	TRBD2	TRBJ2-3	CSAGGDSTSGPTDTQYF	TGCAGTGCGGGGGGGGATTCGACTAGCGGTCCCACAGATACGCAGTATTTT
.	TRBV12-3/TRBV12-4	.	TRBJ1-2	CASSSLKGGYYGYTF	TGTGCCAGCAGTTCTCTTAAGGGGGGCTACTATGGCTACACCTTC
many	TRBV14	TRBD1	TRBJ2-1	CASSPRQGARWEQFF	TGTGCCAGCAGCCCAAGACAGGGGGCTAGATGGGAGCAGTTCTTC
.	TRBV2	TRBD1	TRBJ2-7	CASRGQLYEQYF	TGTGCCAGCAGGGGACAGCTCTACGAGCAGTACTTC
few	TRBV4-3	.	TRBJ2-7	CASSLNEGAGEQYF	TGCGCCAGCAGCCTTAATGAGGGGGCGGGAGAGCAGTACTTC
.	TRBV27	.	TRBJ2-7	CASSSWTQPGYEQYF	TGTGCCAGCAGCTCCTGGACTCAACCCGGGTACGAGCAGTACTTC
few	TRBV28	.	TRBJ2-6	CASSLFQGLYSGANVLTF	TGTGCCAGCAGTTTATTTCAGGGGCTTTACTCTGGGGCCAACGTCCTGACTTTC
.	TRBV29-1	.	TRBJ2-7	CSVAGETYEQYF	TGCAGCGTGGCAGGGGAGACGTACGAGCAGTACTTC
many	TRBV4-3	.	TRBJ1-5	CASSQGQGVQPQHF	TGCGCCAGCAGCCAAGGGCAGGGCGTTCAGCCCCAGCATTTT
many	TRBV28	.	TRBJ1-6	CASSLWPGTNNSPLHF	TGTGCCAGCAGTTTATGGCCAGGGACCAATAATTCACCCCTCCACTTT
many	TRBV7-3	TRBD2	TRBJ2-3	CASSLGGRRDTQYF	TGTGCCAGCAGCTTGGGCGGGAGAAGGGATACGCAGTATTTT
many	TRBV4-1	.	TRBJ2-7	CASSRSLALGYEQYF	TGCGCCAGCAGCCGCTCACTAGCTTTGGGCTACGAGCAGTACTTC
many	TRBV7-6	TRBD2	TRBJ2-1	CASSFRRREGYNEQFF	TGTGCCAGCAGCTTTCGTCGCCGGGAGGGGTACAATGAGCAGTTCTTC
many	TRBV5-1	.	TRBJ1-1	CASSPTVATEAFF	TGCGCCAGCAGCCCGACAGTTGCCACTGAAGCTTTCTTT
many	TRBV29-1	.	TRBJ2-1	CSVDGSDGSSYNEQFF	TGCAGCGTCGACGGGTCCGACGGGAGCTCCTACAATGAGCAGTTCTTC
many	TRBV7-8	.	TRBJ2-7	CASSPMSYEQYF	TGTGCCAGCAGCCCAATGAGCTACGAGCAGTACTTC
few	TRBV6-6	.	TRBJ2-3	CASSARLNPADTQYF	TGTGCCAGCAGTGCCAGACTGAACCCGGCGGATACGCAGTATTTT
many	TRBV7-9	.	TRBJ2-1	CATPGSKGAYNEQFF	TGTGCCACCCCTGGGAGTAAGGGGGCCTACAATGAGCAGTTCTTC
many	TRBV6-2/TRBV6-3	.	TRBJ2-5	CASSYLWASGETQYF	TGTGCCAGCAGTTACTTGTGGGCGTCCGGAGAGACCCAGTACTTC
.	TRBV7-3	.	TRBJ2-5	CASSLRSTETQYF	TGTGCCAGCAGCCTCCGAAGTACAGAGACCCAGTACTTC
few	TRBV6-6	.	TRBJ2-2	CASSYLRGNAGELFF	TGTGCCAGCAGTTACCTCCGGGGGAACGCCGGGGAGCTGTTTTTT
many	TRBV19	TRBD1	TRBJ1-4	CASNRPAAGGRGNEKLFF	TGTGCCAGTAACCGCCCCGCGGCAGGGGGTAGAGGTAATGAAAAACTGTTTTTT
few	TRBV28	.	TRBJ1-1	CASSAGREAEAFF	TGTGCCAGCAGCGCCGGACGGGAGGCTGAAGCTTTCTTT
.	TRBV9	.	TRBJ2-7	CASSATWTPYEQYF	TGTGCCAGCAGCGCGACATGGACCCCCTACGAGCAGTACTTC
few	TRBV11-1	.	TRBJ2-1	CASSLGDPSNEQFF	TGTGCCAGCAGCTTAGGGGACCCTAGCAATGAGCAGTTCTTC
few	TRBV5-6	TRBD2	TRBJ2-1	CASSHSPGLAGPDEQFF	TGTGCCAGCAGCCACAGTCCGGGACTAGCGGGACCTGATGAGCAGTTCTTC